This section outlines one T cell receptor (beta chain) sequence together with its context. Profiled with immunoSEQ multiplex PCR; TCRdb holds only in-frame clones, not every one. The table shows 400,000 to 450,000 clones, with 86% occurring only once. Between the trimmed V and J ends, which lost 0 bases and 9 bases, there was a span of 13 bases. The CDR3 runs 14 residues. Per the germline V gene, CDR1 is SGHRS and CDR2 is YFSETQ. These data originate in a study of blood T cell repertoires in COVID-19. Looking at the study overall: The United States, Italy and Spain supplied acute and convalescent COVID-19 samples. PBMCs, B-cell-depleted T cells, or T cells were the source of the cDNA or gDNA that made up the material.

This TCR derives from a young woman with active or convalescent COVID-19. The sequencing input was peripheral blood. The V gene is TRBV5-1, the J gene TRBJ2-1, with a possible D match to TRBD1 (5 bases). The CDR3 spells CASSLGAGFGEQFF. DNA of the CDR3: TGCGCCAGCAGCTTGGGAGCAGGGTTCGGTGAGCAGTTCTTC.